The subject of this entry is one TCR beta chain. Its antigen is unidentified. A second roughly 7 to 12 cycle PCR used barcoded and J-beta primers. Each of the cDNA molecules was tagged by a template-switch adaptor with 12 random nucleotides. In TCRdb, the 5' RACE reads were re-called with MiXCR into one record per CDR3 protein. The data show some 1.6 million distinct CDR3 sequences, 30% to 40% seen once. This record belongs to a study of blood T cells in healthy people across ages. Study-level findings and limits: Fewer expanded clones and more diversity marked long-lived versus aged donors.

Per individual sample, total RNA of at least 6 micrograms was extracted. Sequencing used blood. The TCR was taken from a woman in her 30s in good health.

The CDR3 sequence: CASSEFGGELFF. CDR3 nucleotides: TGTGCCAGCAGTGAATTTGGCGGGGAGCTGTTTTTT. V and J are TRBV2 and TRBJ2-2; no firm D call. The CDR3 has 12 amino acids. CDR1 SNHLY and CDR2 FYNNEI come from the germline V gene. Deletions cut 2 bases from V and 7 bases from J, with 5 bases between.